These 8 T cell receptor beta chains were sequenced from one sample in a study of T cells after yellow fever vaccination. One entry per CDR3 protein, called by TCRdb with MiXCR from the 5' RACE reads. The sample yields approximately 300,000 distinct CDR3 sequences, about 8.7% seen once. The sample consisted of PBMCs, taken on the day of the first yellow fever vaccination. Source of these receptors: a man aged 18 to 29 who received the YFV17D yellow fever vaccine.

The J gene is TRBJ2-2, the V gene TRBV5-1, with D perhaps assigned TRBD1 or TRBD2 (5 bases each). Germline-derived CDR1 and CDR2 are SGHRS and YFSETQ. V lost 0 bases and J 3 bases, leaving 12 bases between the germline ends. The CDR3 contains 16 residues. CDR3 sequence reads: CASSLAAGRHTGELFF. As DNA, the CDR3 is TGCGCCAGCAGCTTGGCCGCAGGGAGACACACCGGGGAGCTGTTTTTT.

This clonotype occurred a few times. The chain recombines TRBV30 with TRBJ1-1, with 7 bases aligning to TRBD1. Germline loops: CDR1 GTSNPN, CDR2 SVGIG (reference sequence). V lost 8 bases, J lost 7 bases, and 7 bases stayed unmatched. The CDR3 is made up of 11 amino acids. CDR3 sequence reads: CALATGYEAFF. The CDR3 coding sequence is TGTGCCCTTGCGACAGGGTATGAAGCTTTCTTT.

This clonotype has ten or more counts. The chain combines TRBV29-1 with TRBJ1-1; possible D gene TRBD1, 6 bases. The CDR3 has 12 amino acids. CDR1 and CDR2 from the germline V gene are SQVTM and ANQGSEA. With 7 bases removed from V and 2 bases from J, the gap between germline ends came to 11 bases. CDR3 in amino acids: CSGGHINTEAFF. CDR3 bases: TGCAGCGGGGGACATATCAACACTGAAGCTTTCTTT. Filled out from reference TRBV29-1 and TRBJ1-1, the complete variable domain reads SAVISQKPSRDICQRGTSLTIQCQVDSQVTMMFWYRQQPGQSLTLIATANQGSEATYESGFVIDKFPISRPNLTFSTLTVSNMSPEDSSIYLCSGGHINTEAFFGQGTRLTVV.

This chain connects TRBV9 to TRBJ2-7; no clear D gene. The CDR3 spans 14 residues. CDR1 is SGDLS and CDR2 is YYNGEE in the germline V gene. Trimming took 0 bases from V and 0 from J, leaving 7 bases between them. The CDR3 nucleotides are TGTGCCAGCAGCGTAGACACCTTCTCCTACGAGCAGTACTTC. Translated: CASSVDTFSYEQYF. Supplemented by reference TRBV9 and TRBJ2-7, the full variable domain reads DSGVTQTPKHLITATGQRVTLRCSPRSGDLSVYWYQQSLDQGLQFLIQYYNGEERAKGNILERFSAQQFPDLHSELNLSSLELGDSALYFCASSVDTFSYEQYFGPGTRLTVT.

This clonotype has at least ten counts. The genes are TRBV15 and TRBJ2-2; unclear D gene. The CDR3 is made up of 11 amino acids. Deletions cut 4 bases from V and 8 bases from J, with 5 bases between. Germline loops: CDR1 LNHNV, CDR2 YYDKDF (reference sequence). This CDR3 is CATSKLGELFF. DNA for the CDR3: TGTGCCACCAGCAAATTAGGGGAGCTGTTTTTT.

The chain joins TRBV19 to TRBJ1-1, with TRBD1 matching over 7 bases. Germline assignment: CDR1 LNHDA and CDR2 SQIVND (reference sequence). CDR3 length: 14 amino acids. After removal of 5 bases from V and 4 bases from J, the junction contained 7 bases not matched to a gene. The CDR3 loop is CASSGTGAGTEAFF. The CDR3 bases are TGTGCCAGTAGTGGAACAGGGGCTGGCACTGAAGCTTTCTTT. The full variable domain, its missing parts supplied by reference TRBV19 and TRBJ1-1, is DGGITQSPKYLFRKEGQNVTLSCEQNLNHDAMYWYRQDPGQGLRLIYYSQIVNDFQKGDIAEGYSVSREKKESFPLTVTSAQKNPTAFYLCASSGTGAGTEAFFGQGTRLTVV.

This clonotype was seen only a few times. V and J are TRBV6-2 or TRBV6-3 and TRBJ2-1; D is perhaps TRBD1 or TRBD2 (5 bases each). V was trimmed by 10 bases and J by 10 bases, leaving 23 bases between them. Looked up from germline, CDR1 is MNHEY and CDR2 is SVGEGT. CDR3 size: 14 residues. For the CDR3, the DNA is TGTGCCATCCGAGGTCGGGACCCAAGGTGGGAGCAGTTCTTC. As protein: CAIRGRDPRWEQFF.

The sample holds a few counts of this clonotype. V and J are TRBV14 and TRBJ2-7; tentative D call: TRBD1 (6 bases). Germline assignment: CDR1 SGHDN and CDR2 FVKESK. V was cut by 3 bases and J by 6 bases, with 15 bases left in between. This CDR3 contains 14 residues. CDR3 nucleotide sequence: TGTGCCAGCAGCCAGATACAGGGCCGGGGCGAGCAGTACTTC. This translates into CASSQIQGRGEQYF. The full variable domain, with the rest looked up from reference TRBV14 and TRBJ2-7, is EAGVTQFPSHSVIEKGQTVTLRCDPISGHDNLYWYRRVMGKEIKFLLHFVKESKQDESGMPNNRFLAERTGGTYSTLKVQPAELEDSGVYFCASSQIQGRGEQYFGPGTRLTVT.